What follows is one T cell receptor beta chain and its context. The sample is drawn from a study of OX40 agonist ivuxolimab in advanced cancers. The CDR3 runs 14 residues. Trimming stripped 6 bases from V and 2 bases from J, with 11 bases between. Per the germline V gene, CDR1 is MDHEN and CDR2 is SYDVKM. Sequenced by immunoSEQ multiplex PCR; TCRdb stores in-frame clones only, minus some. The sample includes 45,000 to 60,000 clones, approximately 95% of them seen just once. The receptor was isolated from an adult with an advanced solid tumor such as melanoma, head and neck, liver or kidney cancer. The genes are TRBV28 and TRBJ1-5; D is perhaps TRBD1 (6 bases). The material was CD4+ or CD8+ T cells sorted from blood, obtained in a trial of the OX40 agonist ivuxolimab. As DNA, the CDR3 is TGTGCCAGCAGCTCAGGGGCTGGCAATCAGCCCCAGCATTTT. This codes for CASSSGAGNQPQHF. Full variable domain (outside the CDR3, taken from reference TRBV28 and TRBJ1-5): DVKVTQSSRYLVKRTGEKVFLECVQDMDHENMFWYRQDPGLGLRLIYFSYDVKMKEKGDIPEGYSVSREKKERFSLILESASTNQTSMYLCASSSGAGNQPQHFGDGTRLSIL.